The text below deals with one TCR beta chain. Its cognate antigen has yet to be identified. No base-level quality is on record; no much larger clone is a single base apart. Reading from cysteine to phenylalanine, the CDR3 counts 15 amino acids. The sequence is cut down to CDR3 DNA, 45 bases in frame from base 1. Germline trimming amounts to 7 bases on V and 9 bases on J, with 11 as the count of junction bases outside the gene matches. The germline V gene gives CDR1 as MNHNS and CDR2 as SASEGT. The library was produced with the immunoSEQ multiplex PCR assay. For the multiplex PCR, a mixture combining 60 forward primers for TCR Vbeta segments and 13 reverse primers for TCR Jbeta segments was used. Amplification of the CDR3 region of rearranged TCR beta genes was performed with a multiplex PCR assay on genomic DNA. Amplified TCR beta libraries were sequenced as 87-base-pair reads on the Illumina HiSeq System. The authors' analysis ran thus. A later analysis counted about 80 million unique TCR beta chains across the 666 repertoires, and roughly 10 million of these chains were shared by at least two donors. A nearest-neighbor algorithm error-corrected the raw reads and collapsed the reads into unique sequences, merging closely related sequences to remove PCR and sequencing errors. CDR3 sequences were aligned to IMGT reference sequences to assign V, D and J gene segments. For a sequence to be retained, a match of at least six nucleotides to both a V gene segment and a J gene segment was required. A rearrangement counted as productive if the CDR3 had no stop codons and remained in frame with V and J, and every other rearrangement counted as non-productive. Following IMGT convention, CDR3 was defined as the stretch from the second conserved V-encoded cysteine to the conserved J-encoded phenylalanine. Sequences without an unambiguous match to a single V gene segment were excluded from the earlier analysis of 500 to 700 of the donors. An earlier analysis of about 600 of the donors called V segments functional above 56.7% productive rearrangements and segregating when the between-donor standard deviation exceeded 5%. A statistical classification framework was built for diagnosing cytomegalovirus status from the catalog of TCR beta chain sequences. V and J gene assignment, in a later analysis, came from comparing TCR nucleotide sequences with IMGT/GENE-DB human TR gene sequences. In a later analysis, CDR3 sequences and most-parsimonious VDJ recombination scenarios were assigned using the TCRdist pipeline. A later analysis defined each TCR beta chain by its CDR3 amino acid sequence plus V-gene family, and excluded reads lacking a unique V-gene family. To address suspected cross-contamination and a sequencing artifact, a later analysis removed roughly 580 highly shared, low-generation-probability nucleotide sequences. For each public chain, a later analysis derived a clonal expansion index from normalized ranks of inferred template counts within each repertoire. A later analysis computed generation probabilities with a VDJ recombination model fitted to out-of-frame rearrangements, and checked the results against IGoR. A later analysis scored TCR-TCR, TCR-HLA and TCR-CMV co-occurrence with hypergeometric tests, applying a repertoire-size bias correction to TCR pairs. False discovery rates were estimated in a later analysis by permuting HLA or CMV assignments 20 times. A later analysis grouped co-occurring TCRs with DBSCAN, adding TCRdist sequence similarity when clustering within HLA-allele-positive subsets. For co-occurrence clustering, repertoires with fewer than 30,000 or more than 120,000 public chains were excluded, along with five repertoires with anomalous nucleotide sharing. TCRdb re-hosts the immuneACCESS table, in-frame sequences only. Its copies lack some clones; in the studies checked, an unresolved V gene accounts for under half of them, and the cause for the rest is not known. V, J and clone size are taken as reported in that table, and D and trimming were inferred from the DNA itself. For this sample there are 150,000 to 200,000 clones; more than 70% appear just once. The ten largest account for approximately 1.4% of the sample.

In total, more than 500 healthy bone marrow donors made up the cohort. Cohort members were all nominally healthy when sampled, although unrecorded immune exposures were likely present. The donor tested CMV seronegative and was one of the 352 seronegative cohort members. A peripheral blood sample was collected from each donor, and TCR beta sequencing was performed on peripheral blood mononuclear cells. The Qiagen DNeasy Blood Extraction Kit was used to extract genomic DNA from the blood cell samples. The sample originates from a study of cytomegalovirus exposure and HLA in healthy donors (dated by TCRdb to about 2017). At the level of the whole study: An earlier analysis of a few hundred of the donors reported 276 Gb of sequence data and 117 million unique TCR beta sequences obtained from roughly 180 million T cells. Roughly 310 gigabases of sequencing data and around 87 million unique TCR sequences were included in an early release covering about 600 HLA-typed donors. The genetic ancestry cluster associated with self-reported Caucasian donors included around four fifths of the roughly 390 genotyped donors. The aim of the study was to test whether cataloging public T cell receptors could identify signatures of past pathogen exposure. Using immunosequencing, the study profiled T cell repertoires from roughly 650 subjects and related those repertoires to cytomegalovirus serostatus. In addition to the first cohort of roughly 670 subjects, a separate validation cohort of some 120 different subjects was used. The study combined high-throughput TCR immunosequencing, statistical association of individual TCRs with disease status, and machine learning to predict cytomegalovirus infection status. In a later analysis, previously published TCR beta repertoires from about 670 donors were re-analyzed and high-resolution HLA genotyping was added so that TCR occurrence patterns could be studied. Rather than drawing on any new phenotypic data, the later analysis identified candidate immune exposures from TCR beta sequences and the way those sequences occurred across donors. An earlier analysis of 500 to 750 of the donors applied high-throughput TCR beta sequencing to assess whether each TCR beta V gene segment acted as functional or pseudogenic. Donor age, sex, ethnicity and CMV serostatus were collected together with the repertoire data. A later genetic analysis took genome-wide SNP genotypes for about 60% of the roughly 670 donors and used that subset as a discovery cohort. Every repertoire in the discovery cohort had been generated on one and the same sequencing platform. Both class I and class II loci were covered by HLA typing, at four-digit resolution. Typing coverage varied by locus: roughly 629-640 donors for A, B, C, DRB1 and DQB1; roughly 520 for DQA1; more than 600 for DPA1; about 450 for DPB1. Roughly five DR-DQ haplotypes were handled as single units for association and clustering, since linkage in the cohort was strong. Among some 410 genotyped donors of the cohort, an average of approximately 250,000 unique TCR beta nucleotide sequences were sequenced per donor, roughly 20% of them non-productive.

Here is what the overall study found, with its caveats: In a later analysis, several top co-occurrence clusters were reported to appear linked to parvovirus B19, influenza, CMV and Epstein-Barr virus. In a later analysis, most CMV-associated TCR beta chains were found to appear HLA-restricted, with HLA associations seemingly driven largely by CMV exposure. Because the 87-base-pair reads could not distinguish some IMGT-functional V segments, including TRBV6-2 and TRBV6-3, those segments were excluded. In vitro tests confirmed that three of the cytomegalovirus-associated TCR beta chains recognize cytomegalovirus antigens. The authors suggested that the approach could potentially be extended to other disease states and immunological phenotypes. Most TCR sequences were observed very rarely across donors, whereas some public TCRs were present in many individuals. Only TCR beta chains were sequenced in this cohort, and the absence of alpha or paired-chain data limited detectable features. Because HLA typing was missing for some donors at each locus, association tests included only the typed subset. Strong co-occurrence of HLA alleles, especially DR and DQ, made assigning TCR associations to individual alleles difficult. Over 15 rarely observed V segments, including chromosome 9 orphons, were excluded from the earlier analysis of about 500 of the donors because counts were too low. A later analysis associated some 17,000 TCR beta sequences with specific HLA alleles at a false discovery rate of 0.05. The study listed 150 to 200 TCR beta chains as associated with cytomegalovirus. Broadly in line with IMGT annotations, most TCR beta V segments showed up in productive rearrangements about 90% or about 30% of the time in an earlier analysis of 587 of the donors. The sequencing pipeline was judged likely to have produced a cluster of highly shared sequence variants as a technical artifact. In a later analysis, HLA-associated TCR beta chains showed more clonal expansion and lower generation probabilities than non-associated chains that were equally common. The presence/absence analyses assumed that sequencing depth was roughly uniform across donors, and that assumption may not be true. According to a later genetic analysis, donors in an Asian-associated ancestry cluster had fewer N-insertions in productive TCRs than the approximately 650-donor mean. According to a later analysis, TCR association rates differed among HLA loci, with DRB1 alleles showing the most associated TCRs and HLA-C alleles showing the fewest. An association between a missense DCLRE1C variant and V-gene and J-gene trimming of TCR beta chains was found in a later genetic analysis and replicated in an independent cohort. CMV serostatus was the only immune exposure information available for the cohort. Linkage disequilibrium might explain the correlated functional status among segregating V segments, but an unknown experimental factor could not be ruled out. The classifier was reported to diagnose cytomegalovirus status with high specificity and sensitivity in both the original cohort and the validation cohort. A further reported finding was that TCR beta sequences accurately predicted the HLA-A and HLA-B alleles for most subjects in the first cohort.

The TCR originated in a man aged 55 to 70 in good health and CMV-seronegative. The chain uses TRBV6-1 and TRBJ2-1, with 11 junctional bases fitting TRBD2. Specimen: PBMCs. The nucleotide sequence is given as TGTGCCAGCATCTTACTAGCGGGGGACAAAGGTGAGCAGTTCTTC. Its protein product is CASILLAGDKGEQFF.